What follows are 3 T cell receptor beta chains derived from one specimen sequenced in a study of blood T cell repertoires in COVID-19. Method: immunoSEQ multiplex PCR; TCRdb's copy keeps in-frame clones and lacks some. The sample holds about 91,000 clones, about 80% seen once. Sequencing was performed on peripheral blood. The source is a man between 65 and 85 years old with acute or convalescent COVID-19.

J is TRBJ2-5 and V is TRBV7-3; D possibly corresponds to TRBD2 (6 bases). The V and J ends lost 3 bases and 4 bases respectively, with 9 bases between them. The CDR3 covers 13 residues. Looked up from germline, CDR1 is SGHTA and CDR2 is FQGTGA. The DNA of the CDR3 is TGTGCCAGCAGCTTGGACTATACAGAGACCCAGTACTTC. Residues: CASSLDYTETQYF.

This chain uses TRBV5-1 with TRBJ1-1; TRBD1 might be the D (6 bases). V was cut by 4 bases and J by 4 bases, with 11 bases left in between. The CDR3 contains 13 residues. Germline V gene sequence: CDR1 SGHRS, CDR2 YFSETQ. For the CDR3, the DNA is TGCGCCAGCAGCAATCAGGGGACCACTGAAGCTTTCTTT. Protein sequence: CASSNQGTTEAFF.

The chain combines TRBV15 with TRBJ1-2; 9 bases align to TRBD1. Trimming took 8 bases from V and 7 from J; bases not matched to a gene: 17. CDR1 LNHNV and CDR2 YYDKDF come from the germline V gene (reference sequence). The CDR3 length is 16 residues. CDR3 region: CATSGVGQWDRAGYTF. The CDR3 region has the DNA TGTGCCACCTCTGGAGTGGGACAGTGGGACAGGGCTGGCTACACCTTC.